The entry that follows covers one T cell receptor (beta chain) sequence. A few counts support this clone. Which antigen it targets is not known. The sample holds no much larger clone one base away, and base qualities are not on file. In total, fewer than 750 healthy bone marrow donors made up the cohort. At the time of sampling, all cohort members were nominally healthy, though unrecorded immune exposures were likely present. The donor was CMV seronegative and was included in the group of under 450 seronegative cohort members. Each donor provided a peripheral blood sample, and peripheral blood mononuclear cells were used for TCR beta sequencing. The Qiagen DNeasy Blood Extraction Kit was used to extract genomic DNA from the blood cell samples. This record belongs to a study of cytomegalovirus exposure and HLA in healthy donors listed by TCRdb under 2017. Background for the entire study: An earlier analysis of 550 to 700 of the donors reported about 250 Gb of sequence data and 120 million or so unique TCR beta sequences from 150 million to 200 million T cells. Of the roughly 420 genotyped donors, more than 75% were placed in the genetic ancestry cluster associated with self-reported Caucasian donors. Approximately 300 gigabases of sequencing data and around 80 million unique TCR sequences made up an early release that covered nearly 650 HLA-typed donors. The study profiled the T cell repertoires of more than 500 subjects by immunosequencing and related them to cytomegalovirus serostatus. Donor age, sex, ethnicity and CMV serostatus were compiled together with the repertoire data. Because of strong linkage in the cohort, roughly five DR-DQ haplotypes were treated as single units for association and clustering. An earlier analysis of 587 of the donors used high-throughput TCR beta sequencing to judge whether each TCR beta V gene segment behaved as functional or pseudogenic. Typing coverage varied by locus: roughly 629-640 donors for A, B, C, DRB1 and DQB1; more than 500 for DQA1; some 610 for DPA1; 450 to 480 for DPB1. Every repertoire in the discovery cohort had been generated on one and the same sequencing platform. Rather than drawing on any new phenotypic data, the later analysis identified candidate immune exposures from TCR beta sequences and the way those sequences occurred across donors. The aim of the study was to test whether cataloging public T cell receptors could identify signatures of past pathogen exposure. Among about 400 genotyped donors of the cohort, an average of around 250,000 unique TCR beta nucleotide sequences was sequenced per donor, of which 15% to 20% were non-productive. Along with the roughly 670-subject first cohort, a separate validation cohort of some 130 different subjects was used. A later analysis re-examined previously published TCR beta repertoires from about 700 donors and added high-resolution HLA genotyping to investigate patterns of TCR occurrence. In a later genetic analysis, genome-wide SNP genotypes for 398 of the 666 donors were used, and that subset was treated as a discovery cohort. Class I and class II HLA loci were covered by the typing at four-digit resolution. High-throughput TCR immunosequencing, statistical association of individual TCRs with disease status, and machine learning were combined to predict cytomegalovirus infection status.

Overall study outcomes, separate from this receptor: Three of the identified cytomegalovirus-associated TCR beta chains were confirmed in vitro to be specific for cytomegalovirus antigens. In the study, roughly 160 TCR beta chains were listed as associated with cytomegalovirus. A later analysis reported that several top co-occurrence clusters appeared linked to parvovirus B19, influenza, CMV and Epstein-Barr virus. The cohort was sequenced for TCR beta chains only, and without alpha or paired-chain data the features that could be detected were limited. The authors suggested that the approach could potentially be generalized to other disease states and immunological phenotypes. According to a later analysis, TCR association rates differed among HLA loci, with DRB1 alleles showing the most associated TCRs and HLA-C alleles showing the fewest. A later analysis found that most CMV-associated TCR beta chains appeared HLA-restricted, with HLA associations seemingly driven largely by CMV exposure. In both the original and validation cohorts, the classifier was reported to diagnose cytomegalovirus status with high specificity and sensitivity. In an earlier analysis of a few hundred of the donors, most TCR beta V segments were observed in productive rearrangements about 90% or about 30% of the time, broadly matching IMGT annotations. Because HLA typing was unavailable for some donors at each locus, only the typed subset was used in association tests. Linkage disequilibrium might explain the correlated functional status among segregating V segments, but an unknown experimental factor could not be excluded. Compared with the approximately 670-donor mean, donors in an Asian-associated ancestry cluster had fewer N-insertions in productive TCRs, according to a later genetic analysis. Because counts were too low, about 15 rarely observed V segments, including chromosome 9 orphons, were left out of the earlier analysis of 500 to 750 of the donors. While some public TCRs were present in many individuals, most TCR sequences turned up only very rarely across donors. In a later analysis, HLA-associated TCR beta chains showed more clonal expansion and lower generation probabilities than non-associated chains that were equally common. Strong co-occurrence of HLA alleles, especially DR and DQ, made assigning TCR associations to individual alleles difficult. A group of highly shared sequence variants was considered likely to be a technical artifact of the sequencing pipeline. Some IMGT-functional V segments, including TRBV6-2 and TRBV6-3, could not be distinguished by the 87-base-pair reads and were therefore excluded. V-gene and J-gene trimming of TCR beta chains was associated with a missense DCLRE1C variant in a later genetic analysis, and the association was replicated in an independent cohort. For the cohort, immune exposure information was limited to CMV serostatus. Sequencing depth was assumed to be roughly uniform across donors in the presence/absence analyses, though that assumption may not hold. A further reported finding was that TCR beta sequences accurately predicted the HLA-A and HLA-B alleles for most subjects in the first cohort. Specific HLA alleles were associated with some 15,000 TCR beta sequences at a false discovery rate of 0.05 in a later analysis.

Counted from cysteine to phenylalanine, this CDR3 has 12 amino acids. The entry retains the CDR3 DNA only, 36 bases that are in frame from base 1. CDR1 and CDR2 (SGHAT, FQNNGV) derive from the germline V gene. The trim is 5 bases for V and 4 bases for J, with a gap of 9 bases between the germline ends. Library construction relied on the immunoSEQ multiplex PCR assay. For the multiplex PCR, a mixture combining 60 forward primers for TCR Vbeta segments and 13 reverse primers for TCR Jbeta segments was used. The CDR3 region of rearranged TCR beta genes was amplified from genomic DNA by a multiplex PCR assay. The Illumina HiSeq System was used to sequence the amplified TCR beta libraries as 87-base-pair reads. The authors' analysis ran thus. A later analysis counted tens of millions of unique TCR beta chains across the 690 or so repertoires, and about 10 million of these chains were shared by at least two donors. Raw reads were error-corrected and collapsed into unique sequences by a nearest-neighbor algorithm in which closely related sequences were merged to remove PCR and sequencing errors. V, D and J gene segments were assigned by aligning CDR3 sequences to IMGT reference sequences. For a sequence to be retained, a match of at least six nucleotides to both a V gene segment and a J gene segment was required. Rearrangements were classified as productive when the CDR3 lacked stop codons and remained in frame with V and J, and all other rearrangements were classified as non-productive. CDR3 was defined according to IMGT convention as the region running from the second conserved V-encoded cysteine to the conserved J-encoded phenylalanine. Sequences without an unambiguous match to a single V gene segment were excluded from the earlier analysis of approximately 600 of the donors. In an earlier analysis of some 590 of the donors, a V segment was called functional when productive rearrangements were above 56.7%, and segregating when the standard deviation between donors exceeded 5%. A statistical classification framework was built for diagnosing cytomegalovirus status from the catalog of TCR beta chain sequences. A later analysis assigned V and J genes by comparing TCR nucleotide sequences with IMGT/GENE-DB human TR gene sequences. Using the TCRdist pipeline, a later analysis assigned CDR3 sequences along with most-parsimonious VDJ recombination scenarios. In a later analysis, every TCR beta chain was defined by the combination of its CDR3 amino acid sequence and its V-gene family, and reads without a unique V-gene family were dropped. As a way to deal with suspected cross-contamination and a sequencing artifact, a later analysis dropped under 600 nucleotide sequences that were highly shared and had low generation probability. A later analysis calculated a clonal expansion index for each public chain from normalized within-repertoire ranks of inferred template counts. A later analysis computed generation probabilities with a VDJ recombination model fitted to out-of-frame rearrangements, and checked the results against IGoR. Hypergeometric tests were used in a later analysis to score TCR-TCR, TCR-HLA and TCR-CMV co-occurrence, with a repertoire-size bias correction applied to the TCR pairs. A later analysis estimated false discovery rates by permuting HLA or CMV assignments 20 times. In a later analysis, co-occurring TCRs were grouped using DBSCAN, and TCRdist sequence similarity was added for clustering within HLA-allele-positive subsets. For co-occurrence clustering, repertoires with fewer than 30,000 or more than 120,000 public chains were excluded, along with a handful of repertoires with anomalous nucleotide sharing. Entries here come from immuneACCESS through TCRdb and include only in-frame sequences with V and J called. Some clones fail to appear in such tables; in the studies checked, an unresolved V gene covers under half of the shortfall, and the cause of the remainder is unknown. V, J and clone size were drawn from that table, and D and trimming were deduced from the DNA. The sample includes 100,000 to 150,000 clones, with around 83% observed a single time. Together, the top ten hold roughly 2.5% of the sample.

Sequenced: PBMCs. The V gene is TRBV11-2 and the J gene is TRBJ2-7, with a weak D call of TRBD2 (5 bases match). The receptor's source is a man aged 50-60 years in good health and CMV-seronegative. The CDR3 corresponds to CASSQSGYEQYF. The DNA is TGTGCCAGCAGCCAGTCGGGGTACGAGCAGTACTTC.